This is a list of T cell receptor beta chains from one sample in a study of shared clonotypes between healthy human individuals. Clones were read by immunoSEQ multiplex PCR, and TCRdb kept only the in-frame ones, dropping some. This table holds about 2.1 million clones, about 94% found once. Sequenced material: naive CD8+ T cells from PBMCs. All receptors derive from a man younger than 30 in good health. Some clones in this sample may be carry-over from other donors' samples. Both conserved end residues are part of each CDR3. Fields, in order: V gene, clone size, J gene, D gene, CDR3 protein, CDR3 DNA. The D gene is left open where the match is weak. Where a row states a size, it is once, few, many or the class of an expanded clone; other rows omit it.

V gene: TRBV6-1; clone size: -; J gene: TRBJ2-3; D gene: -; CDR3 protein: CASSALRQDPSGTQYF; CDR3 DNA: TGTGCCAGCAGTGCCTTGAGACAGGACCCCTCGGGTACGCAGTATTTT
V gene: TRBV18; clone size: -; J gene: TRBJ2-1; D gene: -; CDR3 protein: CASSPPAGENEQFF; CDR3 DNA: TGTGCCAGCTCACCACCGGCAGGGGAAAATGAGCAGTTCTTC
V gene: TRBV7-9; clone size: -; J gene: TRBJ1-1; D gene: -; CDR3 protein: CASSLVLRVSENTEAFF; CDR3 DNA: TGTGCCAGCAGCTTGGTCCTCAGGGTATCGGAGAACACTGAAGCTTTCTTT
V gene: TRBV27; clone size: once; J gene: TRBJ2-7; D gene: -; CDR3 protein: CASTSGGYSYEQYF; CDR3 DNA: TGTGCCAGCACGAGTGGGGGGTACTCCTACGAGCAGTACTTC
V gene: TRBV27; clone size: -; J gene: TRBJ1-1; D gene: TRBD1; CDR3 protein: CASSSQGQSKAFF; CDR3 DNA: TGTGCCAGCAGTTCCCAGGGACAGAGCAAAGCTTTCTTT
V gene: TRBV4-1; clone size: -; J gene: TRBJ1-5; D gene: -; CDR3 protein: CASSQESSYTDQPQHF; CDR3 DNA: TGCGCCAGCAGCCAAGAATCCTCTTATACGGATCAGCCCCAGCATTTT
V gene: TRBV19; clone size: once; J gene: TRBJ2-1; D gene: -; CDR3 protein: CASSIGGGFSYNEQFF; CDR3 DNA: TGTGCCAGTAGTATAGGAGGGGGTTTCTCCTACAATGAGCAGTTCTTC
V gene: TRBV6-1; clone size: -; J gene: TRBJ2-7; D gene: TRBD2; CDR3 protein: CASSVPAGGPYEQYF; CDR3 DNA: TGTGCCAGCAGTGTCCCGGCGGGAGGGCCGTACGAGCAGTACTTC
V gene: TRBV6-5; clone size: few; J gene: TRBJ1-1; D gene: -; CDR3 protein: CASSYSARNTEAFF; CDR3 DNA: TGTGCCAGCAGTTACTCGGCGAGGAACACTGAAGCTTTCTTT
V gene: TRBV7-9; clone size: -; J gene: TRBJ2-1; D gene: -; CDR3 protein: CASRGPAYNEQFF; CDR3 DNA: TGTGCCTCTAGGGGCCCTGCCTACAATGAGCAGTTCTTC
V gene: TRBV4-3; clone size: once; J gene: TRBJ2-3; D gene: -; CDR3 protein: CASSQEPQGGLVTQYF; CDR3 DNA: TGCGCCAGCAGCCAAGAGCCCCAGGGGGGACTGGTTACGCAGTATTTT
V gene: TRBV15; clone size: few; J gene: TRBJ1-1; D gene: -; CDR3 protein: CATSLTGNTEAFF; CDR3 DNA: TGTGCCACCAGCCTAACAGGGAACACTGAAGCTTTCTTT
V gene: TRBV4-2; clone size: once; J gene: TRBJ2-1; D gene: -; CDR3 protein: CASSRPSQISSWNEQFF; CDR3 DNA: TGTGCCAGCAGCCGTCCAAGCCAAATTTCATCGTGGAATGAGCAGTTCTTC
V gene: TRBV7-2; clone size: -; J gene: TRBJ1-4; D gene: TRBD1; CDR3 protein: CASRPGQGGEKLFF; CDR3 DNA: TGTGCCAGCAGACCGGGACAGGGAGGCGAAAAACTGTTTTTT
V gene: TRBV27; clone size: -; J gene: TRBJ1-2; D gene: -; CDR3 protein: CASSLGATYGYTF; CDR3 DNA: TGTGCCAGCAGTCTAGGGGCCACCTATGGCTACACCTTC
V gene: TRBV7-2; clone size: -; J gene: TRBJ1-2; D gene: TRBD1; CDR3 protein: CASSLGTGDHSSYTF; CDR3 DNA: TGTGCCAGCAGCTTAGGGACAGGGGATCATTCCAGCTACACCTTC
V gene: TRBV9; clone size: -; J gene: TRBJ2-5; D gene: TRBD2; CDR3 protein: CASSLGREETQYF; CDR3 DNA: TGTGCCAGCAGCCTGGGGAGGGAAGAGACCCAGTACTTC
V gene: TRBV9; clone size: -; J gene: TRBJ1-3; D gene: TRBD1; CDR3 protein: CASSGPGTGGYLSGNTIYF; CDR3 DNA: TGTGCCAGCAGCGGCCCCGGGACAGGGGGCTACCTCTCTGGAAACACCATATATTTT
V gene: TRBV19; clone size: -; J gene: TRBJ2-7; D gene: TRBD2; CDR3 protein: CASSRASGHYEQYF; CDR3 DNA: TGTGCCAGTAGTAGGGCTAGCGGGCACTACGAGCAGTACTTC
V gene: TRBV5-1; clone size: -; J gene: TRBJ1-3; D gene: TRBD1; CDR3 protein: CASSPQGQGEAGNTIYF; CDR3 DNA: TGCGCCAGCAGCCCGCAGGGACAGGGCGAAGCCGGAAACACCATATATTTT
V gene: TRBV6-4; clone size: -; J gene: TRBJ1-1; D gene: -; CDR3 protein: CASSDSRGGMNTEAFF; CDR3 DNA: TGTGCCAGCAGTGACTCGAGGGGGGGGATGAACACTGAAGCTTTCTTT
V gene: TRBV28; clone size: -; J gene: TRBJ2-7; D gene: -; CDR3 protein: CASSLDSTYEQYF; CDR3 DNA: TGTGCCAGCAGTTTGGACAGCACCTACGAGCAGTACTTC
V gene: TRBV6-1; clone size: -; J gene: TRBJ1-5; D gene: -; CDR3 protein: CASGGVRSNQPQHF; CDR3 DNA: TGTGCCAGCGGGGGGGTTAGAAGCAATCAGCCCCAGCATTTT
V gene: TRBV5-1; clone size: -; J gene: TRBJ1-2; D gene: -; CDR3 protein: CASSQYRANYGYTF; CDR3 DNA: TGCGCCAGCAGCCAATACAGGGCTAACTATGGCTACACCTTC
V gene: TRBV11-3; clone size: -; J gene: TRBJ2-3; D gene: -; CDR3 protein: CASSLEVPGQRKDTQYF; CDR3 DNA: TGTGCCAGCAGCTTAGAGGTACCGGGGCAACGGAAAGATACGCAGTATTTT
V gene: TRBV4-3; clone size: -; J gene: TRBJ2-3; D gene: -; CDR3 protein: CASSQDPNGPTDTQYF; CDR3 DNA: TGCGCCAGCAGCCAAGACCCAAACGGGCCCACAGATACGCAGTATTTT
V gene: TRBV11-2; clone size: once; J gene: TRBJ1-2; D gene: -; CDR3 protein: CASSSSTVYGYTF; CDR3 DNA: TGTGCCAGCAGCTCATCAACGGTCTATGGCTACACCTTC
V gene: TRBV4-3; clone size: -; J gene: TRBJ2-5; D gene: -; CDR3 protein: CASSQDWGYDIQETQYF; CDR3 DNA: TGCGCCAGCAGCCAAGATTGGGGGTATGATATCCAAGAGACCCAGTACTTC
V gene: TRBV11-3; clone size: -; J gene: TRBJ2-7; D gene: TRBD1; CDR3 protein: CASSHRDRRYEQYF; CDR3 DNA: TGTGCCAGCAGCCACCGGGACAGACGATACGAGCAGTACTTC
V gene: TRBV4-1; clone size: -; J gene: TRBJ2-3; D gene: -; CDR3 protein: CASSQVSGVRVTDTQYF; CDR3 DNA: TGCGCCAGCAGCCAAGTAAGCGGTGTCAGGGTCACAGATACGCAGTATTTT
V gene: TRBV6-1; clone size: -; J gene: TRBJ1-1; D gene: -; CDR3 protein: CASSPTGLTTEAFF; CDR3 DNA: TGTGCCAGCAGTCCTACAGGGCTAACGACTGAAGCTTTCTTT
V gene: TRBV11-3; clone size: -; J gene: TRBJ2-3; D gene: -; CDR3 protein: CASSVPGAPVPTLSTDTQYF; CDR3 DNA: TGTGCCAGCAGCGTGCCCGGAGCGCCCGTCCCCACCCTTAGCACAGATACGCAGTATTTT
V gene: TRBV27; clone size: -; J gene: TRBJ2-3; D gene: -; CDR3 protein: CASSLGDTQYF; CDR3 DNA: TGTGCCAGCAGCCTGGGGGATACGCAGTATTTT
V gene: TRBV27; clone size: -; J gene: TRBJ2-1; D gene: TRBD2; CDR3 protein: CASRPALAGVSYNEQFF; CDR3 DNA: TGTGCCAGCAGGCCTGCACTAGCGGGAGTCTCCTACAATGAGCAGTTCTTC
V gene: TRBV27; clone size: -; J gene: TRBJ2-3; D gene: TRBD2; CDR3 protein: CASSPIRVAGADTQYF; CDR3 DNA: TGTGCCAGCAGTCCTATCAGGGTAGCGGGAGCAGATACGCAGTATTTT
V gene: TRBV27; clone size: -; J gene: TRBJ2-2; D gene: TRBD2; CDR3 protein: CASSPRGSNTGELFF; CDR3 DNA: TGTGCCAGCAGCCCGCGGGGGTCGAACACCGGGGAGCTGTTTTTT
V gene: TRBV19; clone size: -; J gene: TRBJ1-5; D gene: TRBD1; CDR3 protein: CASSPTGGNQPQHF; CDR3 DNA: TGTGCCAGTAGTCCTACAGGGGGCAATCAGCCCCAGCATTTT
V gene: TRBV5-1; clone size: -; J gene: TRBJ2-5; D gene: -; CDR3 protein: CASSSPRSGRQETQYF; CDR3 DNA: TGCGCCAGCAGCTCCCCCCGATCCGGGCGGCAAGAGACCCAGTACTTC
V gene: TRBV28; clone size: -; J gene: TRBJ2-1; D gene: -; CDR3 protein: CASSRDSNEQFF; CDR3 DNA: TGTGCCAGTTCTAGGGATTCCAATGAGCAGTTCTTC
V gene: TRBV29-1; clone size: once; J gene: TRBJ2-2; D gene: TRBD1; CDR3 protein: CSARGPDRGTGELFF; CDR3 DNA: TGCAGCGCCAGAGGTCCGGACAGGGGCACCGGGGAGCTGTTTTTT
V gene: TRBV11-2; clone size: -; J gene: TRBJ2-1; D gene: -; CDR3 protein: CASSRQVMDNEQFF; CDR3 DNA: TGTGCCAGCAGCCGACAGGTGATGGACAATGAGCAGTTCTTC
V gene: TRBV11-2; clone size: -; J gene: TRBJ2-7; D gene: -; CDR3 protein: CASSLSGGSHYEQYF; CDR3 DNA: TGTGCCAGCAGCTTATCAGGAGGGTCTCACTACGAGCAGTACTTC
V gene: TRBV2; clone size: -; J gene: TRBJ2-7; D gene: -; CDR3 protein: CASTSLLTRSLYEQYF; CDR3 DNA: TGTGCCAGCACCTCCCTTTTGACTAGGAGCCTCTACGAGCAGTACTTC
V gene: TRBV19; clone size: -; J gene: TRBJ2-7; D gene: TRBD1; CDR3 protein: CASSPGQGPSYEQYF; CDR3 DNA: TGTGCCAGTAGCCCGGGACAGGGCCCCTCCTACGAGCAGTACTTC
V gene: TRBV28; clone size: -; J gene: TRBJ2-2; D gene: -; CDR3 protein: CASLRGITGELFF; CDR3 DNA: TGTGCGAGCCTTCGAGGGATCACCGGGGAGCTGTTTTTT
V gene: TRBV15; clone size: -; J gene: TRBJ1-1; D gene: -; CDR3 protein: CATSGRGNTEAFF; CDR3 DNA: TGTGCCACCAGCGGGAGGGGTAACACTGAAGCTTTCTTT
V gene: TRBV5-6; clone size: once; J gene: TRBJ2-6; D gene: -; CDR3 protein: CASSPVGSGANVLTF; CDR3 DNA: TGTGCCAGCAGTCCCGTGGGGTCTGGGGCCAACGTCCTGACTTTC
V gene: TRBV19; clone size: -; J gene: TRBJ2-2; D gene: -; CDR3 protein: CASSKDREGDTGELFF; CDR3 DNA: TGTGCCAGTAGTAAAGACAGGGAGGGGGACACCGGGGAGCTGTTTTTT
V gene: TRBV7-8; clone size: -; J gene: TRBJ2-3; D gene: -; CDR3 protein: CASSLGGSPLDTQYF; CDR3 DNA: TGTGCCAGCAGCTTAGGAGGTAGCCCCCTAGATACGCAGTATTTT
V gene: TRBV7-8; clone size: -; J gene: TRBJ2-2; D gene: -; CDR3 protein: CASSLAQAVTGELFF; CDR3 DNA: TGTGCCAGCAGCTTAGCGCAGGCGGTCACCGGGGAGCTGTTTTTT
V gene: TRBV7-9; clone size: -; J gene: TRBJ2-5; D gene: -; CDR3 protein: CASSGRALTMERETQYF; CDR3 DNA: TGTGCCAGCAGTGGTAGGGCCCTAACAATGGAGAGGGAGACCCAGTACTTC
V gene: TRBV14; clone size: -; J gene: TRBJ1-2; D gene: TRBD1; CDR3 protein: CASSQDPTGGGGYTF; CDR3 DNA: TGTGCCAGCAGCCAAGACCCTACAGGGGGCGGCGGCTACACCTTC
V gene: TRBV10-1; clone size: -; J gene: TRBJ2-1; D gene: -; CDR3 protein: CASSTKNWGYNEQFF; CDR3 DNA: TGCGCCAGCTCAACCAAAAACTGGGGGTACAATGAGCAGTTCTTC
V gene: TRBV7-9; clone size: -; J gene: TRBJ1-6; D gene: -; CDR3 protein: CASSLGSTSPLHF; CDR3 DNA: TGTGCCAGCAGCTTAGGCTCAACTTCACCCCTCCACTTT
V gene: TRBV27; clone size: -; J gene: TRBJ2-7; D gene: TRBD2; CDR3 protein: CASSSGPGLAGAEQYF; CDR3 DNA: TGTGCCAGCAGTTCAGGGCCGGGACTAGCGGGAGCCGAGCAGTACTTC
V gene: TRBV18; clone size: -; J gene: TRBJ1-3; D gene: -; CDR3 protein: CASSPDRVSGNTIYF; CDR3 DNA: TGTGCCAGCTCACCAGACAGAGTCTCTGGAAACACCATATATTTT
V gene: TRBV30; clone size: once; J gene: TRBJ1-6; D gene: -; CDR3 protein: CAWSGGAVYNSPLHF; CDR3 DNA: TGTGCTTGGAGTGGGGGGGCAGTCTATAATTCACCCCTCCACTTT
V gene: TRBV19; clone size: -; J gene: TRBJ2-1; D gene: -; CDR3 protein: CASSIASFSYNEQFF; CDR3 DNA: TGTGCCAGTAGTATCGCTAGTTTCTCCTACAATGAGCAGTTCTTC
V gene: TRBV9; clone size: -; J gene: TRBJ2-7; D gene: -; CDR3 protein: CASSVGGSTYEQYF; CDR3 DNA: TGTGCCAGCAGCGTAGGGGGGAGTACATACGAGCAGTACTTC
V gene: TRBV25-1; clone size: -; J gene: TRBJ2-7; D gene: -; CDR3 protein: CASSFYEQYF; CDR3 DNA: TGTGCCAGCAGTTTTTACGAGCAGTACTTC